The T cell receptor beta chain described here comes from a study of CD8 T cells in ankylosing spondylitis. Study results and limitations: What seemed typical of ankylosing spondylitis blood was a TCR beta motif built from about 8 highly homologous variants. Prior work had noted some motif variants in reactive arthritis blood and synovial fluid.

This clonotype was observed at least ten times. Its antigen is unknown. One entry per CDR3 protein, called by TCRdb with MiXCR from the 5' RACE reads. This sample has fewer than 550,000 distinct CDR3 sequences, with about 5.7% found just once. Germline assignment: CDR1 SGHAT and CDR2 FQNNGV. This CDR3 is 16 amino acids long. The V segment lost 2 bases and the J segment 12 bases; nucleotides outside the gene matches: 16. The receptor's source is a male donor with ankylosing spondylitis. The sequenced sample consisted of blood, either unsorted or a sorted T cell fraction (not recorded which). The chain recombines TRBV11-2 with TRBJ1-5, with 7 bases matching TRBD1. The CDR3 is CASSLTGGTAFPHQHF. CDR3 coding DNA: TGTGCCAGCAGCTTAACAGGAGGGACAGCTTTTCCCCACCAGCATTTT.